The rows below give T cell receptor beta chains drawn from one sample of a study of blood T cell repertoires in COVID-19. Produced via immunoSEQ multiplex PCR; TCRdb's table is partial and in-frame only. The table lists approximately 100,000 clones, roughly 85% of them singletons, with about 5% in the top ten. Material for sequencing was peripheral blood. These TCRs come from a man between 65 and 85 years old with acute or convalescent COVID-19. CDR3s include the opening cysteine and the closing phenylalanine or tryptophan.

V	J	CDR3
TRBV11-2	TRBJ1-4	CASSQGILSEKLFF
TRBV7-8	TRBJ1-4	CASSWMGQGNEKLFF
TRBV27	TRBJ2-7	CASRLETTGFHEQYF
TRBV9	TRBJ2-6	CASSSLSSGANVLTF
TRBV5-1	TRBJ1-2	CASSLDSYGYTF
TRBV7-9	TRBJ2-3	CASSPGGLGDTQYF
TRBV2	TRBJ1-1	CASRGARDVGEAFF
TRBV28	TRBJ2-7	CASSLPGQGNEQYF
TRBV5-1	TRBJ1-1	CASSLIGGGTEAFF
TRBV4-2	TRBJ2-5	CASSRGLNQETQYF
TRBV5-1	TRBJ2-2	CASSLSSLTGLRTGELFF
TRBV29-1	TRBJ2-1	CSVDSPRDRGGHEQFF
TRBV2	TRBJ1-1	CASRPPFGQLKNTEAFF
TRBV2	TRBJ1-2	CASSGAKIDPRDSYGYTF
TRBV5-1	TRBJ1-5	CASSPGGQGAQPQHF
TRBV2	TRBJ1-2	CASSGRDYGYTF
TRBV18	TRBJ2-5	CASSPRDSQETQYF
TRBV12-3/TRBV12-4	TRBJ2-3	CASKTGNTDTQYF
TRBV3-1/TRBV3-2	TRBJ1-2	CASSQDEGLYGYTF
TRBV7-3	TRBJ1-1	CASSTTGNTEAFF
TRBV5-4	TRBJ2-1	CASSLPGQAINEQFF
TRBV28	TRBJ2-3	CASSPDRPSTDTQYF
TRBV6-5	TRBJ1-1	CASRLAGEGTEAFF
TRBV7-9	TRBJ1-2	CASSLARDYGYTF
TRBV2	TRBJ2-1	CAGAGARHNEQFF
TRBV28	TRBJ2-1	CASSSSRLAPNEQFF
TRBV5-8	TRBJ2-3	CASSLAVLAGRTDTQYF
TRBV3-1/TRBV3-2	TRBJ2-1	CASSQSGSGSYNEQFF
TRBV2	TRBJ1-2	CASSVRGGYTF
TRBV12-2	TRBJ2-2	CASRLVPGNTGELFF
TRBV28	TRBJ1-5	CASSSRQGGRASQPQHF
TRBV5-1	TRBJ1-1	CASSLEQSNTEAFF
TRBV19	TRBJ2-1	CASSIGVGQTRFVEQFF
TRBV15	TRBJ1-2	CATSRDGGGYTF
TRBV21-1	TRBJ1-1	CARWRRNTEAFF
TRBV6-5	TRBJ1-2	CASRTVNPNYGYTF
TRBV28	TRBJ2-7	CASSLIGTYEQYF
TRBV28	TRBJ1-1	CASSSPIVRVGFQGTEAFF
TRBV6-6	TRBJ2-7	CASTGDRASYEQYF
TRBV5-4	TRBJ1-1	CASSPERVQSEAFF
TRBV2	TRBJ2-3	CASSESSQYF
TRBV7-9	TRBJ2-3	CASSYRSGGATDTQYF
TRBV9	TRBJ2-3	CASSDLAGTTDTQYF
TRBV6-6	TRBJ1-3	CASSPRTRNTIYF
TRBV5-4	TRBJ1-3	CASSGGVAMRGTIYF
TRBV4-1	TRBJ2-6	CASSQFPVLSGANVLTF
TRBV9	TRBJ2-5	CASSGLAEETQYF
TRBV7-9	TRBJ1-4	CASSFRVGGEKLFF
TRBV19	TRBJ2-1	CATTGRSYNEQFF